The 14 T cell receptor beta chains listed next were all sequenced from one sample in a study of blood T cell repertoires in COVID-19. Method: immunoSEQ multiplex PCR; TCRdb's copy keeps in-frame clones and lacks some. The sample consists of roughly 30,000 clones, roughly 83% of them appearing once. Material for sequencing was peripheral blood. These receptors all come from a man older than 75 with active COVID-19.

In this sample, this clone turned up a few times. The chain uses TRBV6-5 and TRBJ1-1; perhaps TRBD1 as D (5 bases). The CDR3 is 13 amino acids. Germline lookup yields CDR1 MNHEY and CDR2 SVGAGI. The V and J ends lost 6 bases and 1 base respectively, with 9 bases between them. The CDR3 sequence: CASRWGGNTEAFF. CDR3 nucleotides: TGTGCCAGCAGATGGGGGGGGAACACTGAAGCTTTCTTT.

The CDR3 sequence: CSVADSPEAFF. The CDR3 DNA sequence: TGCAGCGTTGCGGACTCCCCTGAAGCTTTCTTT. The chain joins TRBV29-1 to TRBJ1-1, with D unresolved. Germline CDR1 and CDR2: SQVTM and ANQGSEA. The V gene lost 4 bases and the J gene lost 6 bases, with 9 bases spanning the gap. CDR3 length: 11 residues.

This rearrangement joins TRBV12-5 to TRBJ2-2; TRBD1 is a possible D gene (5 bases). Trimming stripped 7 bases from V and 2 bases from J, with 8 bases between. In germline, CDR1 is LGHNT, CDR2 FRNRAP. This CDR3 spans 13 amino acids. CDR3 in amino acids: CASDRQNTGELFF. The CDR3 DNA reads TGTGCTAGTGACAGGCAAAACACCGGGGAGCTGTTTTTT.

The rearrangement links TRBV19 to TRBJ2-2, with D hard to call. V dropped 2 bases and J dropped 1 base, with 5 bases sitting between them. CDR1 LNHDA and CDR2 SQIVND come from the germline V gene (reference sequence). CDR3 length: 14 amino acids. In DNA, the CDR3 is TGTGCCAGTAGTATACTTAGGAACACCGGGGAGCTGTTTTTT. It codes for CASSILRNTGELFF.

V usage is TRBV2 and J usage is TRBJ2-1, with 11 bases lining up with TRBD2. J gave up 6 bases and V 2 bases, and 6 bases lay outside the gene matches. The CDR3 is 16 residues long. CDR1 SNHLY and CDR2 FYNNEI come from the germline V gene. The chain's CDR3 is CASSEFLAGGGNEQFF. The CDR3 coding sequence is TGTGCCAGCAGTGAATTTCTAGCGGGGGGTGGCAATGAGCAGTTCTTC.

A single count supports this clone. V usage is TRBV5-1 and J usage is TRBJ2-7; no clear D. V was pared by 5 bases and J by 0 bases, with 9 bases between. This CDR3 contains 13 residues. The germline gives CDR1 SGHRS, CDR2 YFSETQ. CDR3 coding DNA: TGCGCCAGCAGTCGTCGGAGCTCCTACGAGCAGTACTTC. Its protein product is CASSRRSSYEQYF.

In this sample, this clone turned up a few times. This CDR3 reads CASSVAINTEAFF. The CDR3 DNA is TGTGCCAGCAGCGTCGCTATTAACACTGAAGCTTTCTTT. The V and J genes are TRBV9 and TRBJ1-1; D call uncertain. V lost 2 bases, J lost 2 bases, and 7 bases lay in between. There are 13 residues in the CDR3. CDR1 and CDR2 from the germline V gene are SGDLS and YYNGEE. The complete variable domain, with remaining parts taken from reference TRBV9 and TRBJ1-1, reads DSGVTQTPKHLITATGQRVTLRCSPRSGDLSVYWYQQSLDQGLQFLIQYYNGEERAKGNILERFSAQQFPDLHSELNLSSLELGDSALYFCASSVAINTEAFFGQGTRLTVV.

The V gene is TRBV15, the J gene TRBJ2-5; a possible D gene is TRBD2 (6 bases). The CDR3 length is 15 residues. Trimming took off 3 bases at V and 1 base at J, with 12 bases between the two ends. Per the germline V gene, CDR1 is LNHNV and CDR2 is YYDKDF (reference sequence). CDR3 residues: CATSSHRDSQETQYF. DNA for the CDR3: TGTGCCACCAGCAGCCACCGGGACTCCCAAGAGACCCAGTACTTC.

This rearrangement joins TRBV9 to TRBJ1-2; no definite D call. Germline-derived CDR1 and CDR2 are SGDLS and YYNGEE. V was shortened by 4 bases and J by 8 bases, with 12 bases between the two germline ends. This CDR3 has 12 amino acids. CDR3 residues: CASSTGLGGYTF. The CDR3 DNA is TGTGCCAGCAGCACCGGTTTGGGCGGCTACACCTTC.

The chain has TRBV7-6 and TRBJ2-3; 14 bases are shared with TRBD2. CDR3 length: 18 amino acids. CDR1 is SGHVS and CDR2 is FNYEAQ in the germline V gene. After removal of 5 bases from V and 2 bases from J, the junction contained 9 bases not matched to a gene. CDR3 nucleotides: TGTGCCAGCAGCCTCGGACTAGCGGGGGGAGCCACCACAGATACGCAGTATTTT. Protein product: CASSLGLAGGATTDTQYF. Filled out from reference TRBV7-6 and TRBJ2-3, the complete variable domain reads GAGVSQSPRYKVTKRGQDVALRCDPISGHVSLYWYRQALGQGPEFLTYFNYEAQQDKSGLPNDRFSAERPEGSISTLTIQRTEQRDSAMYRCASSLGLAGGATTDTQYFGPGTRLTVL.

This chain joins TRBV3-1 (or the pseudogene TRBV3-2) and TRBJ1-5; no definite D call. Germline assignment: CDR1 LGHDT and CDR2 YNNKEL (reference sequence). V was shortened by 6 bases and J by 0 bases, with 21 bases between the two germline ends. The CDR3 sequence is 18 residues long. CDR3 protein: CASSPGTSSGVSNQPQHF. The CDR3, as DNA: TGTGCCAGCAGTCCGGGTACCTCCTCCGGGGTTAGCAATCAGCCCCAGCATTTT.

This clone was recorded only once. V usage is TRBV5-6 and J usage is TRBJ1-2; 10 bases agree with TRBD1. This CDR3 has 16 residues. V lost 1 base, J lost 4 bases, and 7 bases stayed unmatched. The germline V gene encodes CDR1 SGHDT and CDR2 YYEEEE. The CDR3 loop reads CASSLPGTGEAYGYTF. The CDR3 DNA is TGTGCCAGCAGCTTGCCCGGGACAGGGGAGGCCTATGGCTACACCTTC. Complete variable domain (other parts from reference TRBV5-6 and TRBJ1-2): DAGVTQSPTHLIKTRGQQVTLRCSPKSGHDTVSWYQQALGQGPQFIFQYYEEEERQRGNFPDRFSGHQFPNYSSELNVNALLLGDSALYLCASSLPGTGEAYGYTFGSGTRLTVV.

This clone appeared once. Other nucleotide sequences from this sample produce the same CDR3. The rearrangement joins TRBV6-5 to TRBJ2-2; possibly TRBD1 for D (6 bases). In germline, CDR1 is MNHEY, CDR2 SVGAGI. This CDR3 has 15 residues. Trimming cost V 6 bases and J 1 base, with 12 bases left between them. The CDR3 protein is CASRTGTRNTGELFF. The CDR3 nucleotides read TGTGCCAGCAGGACCGGGACAAGGAACACCGGGGAGCTGTTTTTT.

The genes are TRBV7-9 and TRBJ2-3; maybe TRBD1 (5 bases). V lost 5 bases and J 5 bases, leaving 17 bases between the germline ends. Looked up from germline, CDR1 is SEHNR and CDR2 is FQNEAQ (reference sequence). This CDR3 has 15 amino acids. The CDR3 is CASSLGTGRGDTQYF. CDR3 coding DNA: TGTGCCAGCAGCCTCGGAACAGGTCGCGGAGATACGCAGTATTTT.